Listed below are T cell receptor beta chains from one sample, sequenced in a study of STAT5B mutations in CD4+ large granular lymphocyte leukemia. Assay: immunoSEQ multiplex PCR; the TCRdb copy retains only in-frame clones and omits some. This sample has about 45,000 clones, with about 86% found just once. The sequencing input was CD4+ T cells from blood buffy coats. These receptors originate from a human donor in good health. Both conserved end residues are part of each CDR3. Fields, in order: J gene, clone size, V gene, D gene, CDR3 length, CDR3 DNA, CDR3 protein. D genes are given only for firm matches. For some rows the clone size is stated as once, few or many, or as a class when expanded; others skip it.

J gene: TRBJ2-5
clone size: NA
V gene: TRBV4-2
D gene: NA
CDR3 length: 15
CDR3 DNA: TGTGCCAGCAGCCAAGGGGGTCAGGCCCAAGAGACCCAGTACTTC
CDR3 protein: CASSQGGQAQETQYF

J gene: TRBJ2-7
clone size: few
V gene: TRBV5-1
D gene: NA
CDR3 length: 14
CDR3 DNA: TGCGCCAGCAGCTTGGCCCGAACCTCCTACGAGCAGTACTTC
CDR3 protein: CASSLARTSYEQYF

J gene: TRBJ1-2
clone size: few
V gene: TRBV6-1
D gene: NA
CDR3 length: 11
CDR3 DNA: TGTGCCAGCAGCAGGAACTATGGCTACACCTTC
CDR3 protein: CASSRNYGYTF

J gene: TRBJ1-5
clone size: NA
V gene: TRBV6-6
D gene: NA
CDR3 length: 16
CDR3 DNA: TGTGCCAGCCAGGCCGGGGTACGTGGGGGTGGGCAGCCCCAGCATTTT
CDR3 protein: CASQAGVRGGGQPQHF

J gene: TRBJ2-1
clone size: NA
V gene: TRBV30
D gene: TRBD1
CDR3 length: 14
CDR3 DNA: TGTGCCTGGAGCCCCTCCTACAGGGGTACTGAGCAGTTCTTC
CDR3 protein: CAWSPSYRGTEQFF

J gene: TRBJ2-7
clone size: NA
V gene: TRBV9
D gene: NA
CDR3 length: 14
CDR3 DNA: TGTGCCAGCAGCGTAGGGCGGTGGAACTACGAGCAGTACTTC
CDR3 protein: CASSVGRWNYEQYF

J gene: TRBJ1-2
clone size: NA
V gene: TRBV28
D gene: NA
CDR3 length: 15
CDR3 DNA: TGTGCCAGCAGTTTTGTAGACAATACTAACTATGGCTACACCTTC
CDR3 protein: CASSFVDNTNYGYTF

J gene: TRBJ1-1
clone size: NA
V gene: TRBV9
D gene: NA
CDR3 length: 15
CDR3 DNA: TGTGCCAGCAGCGGGGGGGGGAACATGAACACTGAAGCTTTCTTT
CDR3 protein: CASSGGGNMNTEAFF

J gene: TRBJ2-3
clone size: once
V gene: TRBV5-4
D gene: TRBD2
CDR3 length: 14
CDR3 DNA: TGTGCCAGCAGCTTCACTAGCGTACGTGATACGCAGTATTTT
CDR3 protein: CASSFTSVRDTQYF

J gene: TRBJ2-7
clone size: NA
V gene: TRBV28
D gene: NA
CDR3 length: 15
CDR3 DNA: TGTGCCAGCAGTTTATTAGTAGGGGAGTCCTACGAGCAGTACTTC
CDR3 protein: CASSLLVGESYEQYF

J gene: TRBJ2-1
clone size: NA
V gene: TRBV6-5
D gene: TRBD2
CDR3 length: 15
CDR3 DNA: TGTGCCAGCAGTTTCGGACTAGCGGAATACAATGAGCAGTTCTTC
CDR3 protein: CASSFGLAEYNEQFF

J gene: TRBJ1-5
clone size: NA
V gene: TRBV19
D gene: NA
CDR3 length: 19
CDR3 DNA: TGTGCCAGTAGTATGGAATCGGGAAGGGCCCCACTTCCTAATCAGCCCCAGCATTTT
CDR3 protein: CASSMESGRAPLPNQPQHF

J gene: TRBJ2-6
clone size: NA
V gene: TRBV5-1
D gene: NA
CDR3 length: 16
CDR3 DNA: TGCGCCAGCAGCCCCTATGGGTTATCTGGGGCCAACGTCCTGACTTTC
CDR3 protein: CASSPYGLSGANVLTF

J gene: TRBJ1-2
clone size: NA
V gene: TRBV6-5
D gene: NA
CDR3 length: 15
CDR3 DNA: TGTGCCAGCACCACTGGGGGCAGCCGGGGCTATGGCTACACCTTC
CDR3 protein: CASTTGGSRGYGYTF

J gene: TRBJ2-7
clone size: NA
V gene: TRBV5-5
D gene: NA
CDR3 length: 13
CDR3 DNA: TGTGCCAGCAGCTCGGACACCACCTACGAGCAGTACTTC
CDR3 protein: CASSSDTTYEQYF

J gene: TRBJ2-1
clone size: once
V gene: TRBV11-3
D gene: NA
CDR3 length: 15
CDR3 DNA: TGTGCCAGCAGCTTAGGGAGGACGGCGAACAATGAGCAGTTCTTC
CDR3 protein: CASSLGRTANNEQFF

J gene: TRBJ1-1
clone size: NA
V gene: TRBV5-6
D gene: NA
CDR3 length: 14
CDR3 DNA: TGTGCCAGCAGCTTGGGGTCCGCCCTTGGAGAGGCTTTCTTT
CDR3 protein: CASSLGSALGEAFF

J gene: TRBJ1-5
clone size: NA
V gene: TRBV6-5
D gene: NA
CDR3 length: 15
CDR3 DNA: TGTGCCAGCAGTTTATCCGGGGCCACCCATCAGCCCCAGCATTTT
CDR3 protein: CASSLSGATHQPQHF

J gene: TRBJ2-7
clone size: NA
V gene: TRBV21-1
D gene: NA
CDR3 length: 18
CDR3 DNA: TGTGCCAGCAGCAGAGGACTAGCGGTTACGATACGCTTCTACGAGCAGTACTTC
CDR3 protein: CASSRGLAVTIRFYEQYF

J gene: TRBJ2-1
clone size: NA
V gene: TRBV11-2
D gene: NA
CDR3 length: 15
CDR3 DNA: TGTGCCAGCAGCTTAGATCTCCCAGGAGGCAATGAGCAGTTCTTC
CDR3 protein: CASSLDLPGGNEQFF

J gene: TRBJ2-6
clone size: NA
V gene: TRBV9
D gene: TRBD2
CDR3 length: 16
CDR3 DNA: TGTGCCAGCAGCGTAGCGGCGGGAGCTGGGGCCAACGTCCTGACTTTC
CDR3 protein: CASSVAAGAGANVLTF

J gene: TRBJ2-1
clone size: NA
V gene: TRBV5-1
D gene: NA
CDR3 length: 17
CDR3 DNA: TGCGCCAGCAGCTTGGTTACTGGTAGCGGCCTATACAATGAGCAGTTCTTC
CDR3 protein: CASSLVTGSGLYNEQFF

J gene: TRBJ1-3
clone size: NA
V gene: TRBV5-8
D gene: NA
CDR3 length: 16
CDR3 DNA: TGTGCCAGCAGCTACCAAAAACAGGTTCCCGGAAACACCATATATTTT
CDR3 protein: CASSYQKQVPGNTIYF

J gene: TRBJ2-2
clone size: once
V gene: TRBV4-3
D gene: NA
CDR3 length: 15
CDR3 DNA: TGCGCCAGCAGCCAAGGGGTTCGAGACACCGGGGAGCTGTTTTTT
CDR3 protein: CASSQGVRDTGELFF

J gene: TRBJ2-6
clone size: NA
V gene: TRBV27
D gene: NA
CDR3 length: 13
CDR3 DNA: TGTGCCAGCAGTTTGACTGGGGCCAACGTCCTGACTTTC
CDR3 protein: CASSLTGANVLTF

J gene: TRBJ2-7
clone size: NA
V gene: TRBV6-6
D gene: TRBD2
CDR3 length: 16
CDR3 DNA: TGTGCCAGCAGGCTAAATAGCGGGAGGGCCCTCGGGCAGCAGTACTTC
CDR3 protein: CASRLNSGRALGQQYF

J gene: TRBJ2-7
clone size: NA
V gene: TRBV19
D gene: TRBD2
CDR3 length: 14
CDR3 DNA: TGTGCCAGCAGTGGCGGACTAGTAGGCTACGAGCAGTACTTC
CDR3 protein: CASSGGLVGYEQYF

J gene: TRBJ2-1
clone size: NA
V gene: TRBV4-1
D gene: NA
CDR3 length: 15
CDR3 DNA: TGCGCCAGCAGCCTCAGCCGGTCGCTAGCGTATGAGCAGTTCTTC
CDR3 protein: CASSLSRSLAYEQFF

J gene: TRBJ1-4
clone size: NA
V gene: TRBV4-2
D gene: TRBD1
CDR3 length: 17
CDR3 DNA: TGTGCCAGCAGCCAAGAAGGGACAGTTTCAACTAATGAAAAACTGTTTTTT
CDR3 protein: CASSQEGTVSTNEKLFF

J gene: TRBJ1-1
clone size: NA
V gene: TRBV4-2
D gene: NA
CDR3 length: 16
CDR3 DNA: TGTGCCAGCAGCCAAGATTTCGGGGCGGGGAACACTGAAGCTTTCTTT
CDR3 protein: CASSQDFGAGNTEAFF

J gene: TRBJ2-1
clone size: NA
V gene: TRBV9
D gene: NA
CDR3 length: 15
CDR3 DNA: TGTGCCAGCAGCGTGGACTACTTCTCCTACAATGAGCAGTTCTTC
CDR3 protein: CASSVDYFSYNEQFF

J gene: TRBJ2-1
clone size: NA
V gene: TRBV28
D gene: NA
CDR3 length: 15
CDR3 DNA: TGTGCCAGCAGTTTTCTAGGAGCGCTATACAATGAGCAGTTCTTC
CDR3 protein: CASSFLGALYNEQFF

J gene: TRBJ1-5
clone size: NA
V gene: TRBV6-1
D gene: NA
CDR3 length: 15
CDR3 DNA: TGTGCCAGCAGGGTACAGGGAAGCAGCAATCAGCCCCAGCATTTT
CDR3 protein: CASRVQGSSNQPQHF

J gene: TRBJ1-5
clone size: NA
V gene: TRBV28
D gene: NA
CDR3 length: 12
CDR3 DNA: TGTGCCAGCAGTTCCTACAGGACGTCCCAGCATTTT
CDR3 protein: CASSSYRTSQHF

J gene: TRBJ2-6
clone size: NA
V gene: TRBV27
D gene: NA
CDR3 length: 15
CDR3 DNA: TGTGCCAGCAGTTTATACGGAGGCGGGGCCAACGTCCTGACTTTC
CDR3 protein: CASSLYGGGANVLTF

J gene: TRBJ2-7
clone size: once
V gene: TRBV5-1
D gene: NA
CDR3 length: 15
CDR3 DNA: TGCGCCAGCAGCTTGGCCCAGGGTTCTCCTTCCGAGCAGTACTTC
CDR3 protein: CASSLAQGSPSEQYF

J gene: TRBJ2-7
clone size: NA
V gene: TRBV19
D gene: NA
CDR3 length: 14
CDR3 DNA: TGTGCCAGTAGTCCGGGGACATTAGCCTACGAGCAGTACTTC
CDR3 protein: CASSPGTLAYEQYF

J gene: TRBJ1-4
clone size: NA
V gene: TRBV18
D gene: NA
CDR3 length: 19
CDR3 DNA: TGTGCCAGCTCTCCAGGTCCGCGGACAGCACGTCCGTTAGGTGAAAAACTGTTTTTT
CDR3 protein: CASSPGPRTARPLGEKLFF

J gene: TRBJ2-2
clone size: NA
V gene: TRBV7-6
D gene: TRBD2
CDR3 length: 14
CDR3 DNA: TGTGCCAGCAGCCCATCGACTAGCTTTAGTGAGCTGTTTTTT
CDR3 protein: CASSPSTSFSELFF

J gene: TRBJ2-7
clone size: once
V gene: TRBV21-1
D gene: NA
CDR3 length: 13
CDR3 DNA: TGTGCCAGCAGCAACCATGGACTAGCGGGAGAGTACTTC
CDR3 protein: CASSNHGLAGEYF

J gene: TRBJ2-3
clone size: NA
V gene: TRBV6-6
D gene: NA
CDR3 length: 16
CDR3 DNA: TGTGCCAGCAGTTACGGACGGTTAGCTAGCACAGATACGCAGTATTTT
CDR3 protein: CASSYGRLASTDTQYF

J gene: TRBJ1-3
clone size: NA
V gene: TRBV7-2
D gene: NA
CDR3 length: 14
CDR3 DNA: TGTGCCAGCAGCTCCAGCTTCCACGGAAACACCATATATTTT
CDR3 protein: CASSSSFHGNTIYF

J gene: TRBJ2-5
clone size: NA
V gene: TRBV5-1
D gene: NA
CDR3 length: 12
CDR3 DNA: TGCGCCAGCAGCTTATCTGCCGAGACCCAGTACTTC
CDR3 protein: CASSLSAETQYF

J gene: TRBJ1-2
clone size: once
V gene: TRBV2
D gene: NA
CDR3 length: 11
CDR3 DNA: TGTGCCACTAACCCGACAGAACTCTACACCTTC
CDR3 protein: CATNPTELYTF

J gene: TRBJ2-7
clone size: NA
V gene: TRBV10-3
D gene: TRBD1
CDR3 length: 14
CDR3 DNA: TGTGCCATCAGTTCGGACAGGGGTGGGAACGAGCAGTACTTC
CDR3 protein: CAISSDRGGNEQYF

J gene: TRBJ2-3
clone size: NA
V gene: TRBV4-1
D gene: NA
CDR3 length: 16
CDR3 DNA: TGCGCCAGCAGCCCCTCAGGGCGGTCTAGCACAGATACGCAGTATTTT
CDR3 protein: CASSPSGRSSTDTQYF

J gene: TRBJ2-3
clone size: NA
V gene: TRBV30
D gene: NA
CDR3 length: 12
CDR3 DNA: TGTGCCTGGGTTCAAAGCACAGATACGCAGTATTTT
CDR3 protein: CAWVQSTDTQYF

J gene: TRBJ2-7
clone size: few
V gene: TRBV29-1
D gene: TRBD1
CDR3 length: 15
CDR3 DNA: TGCAGCGTTGAGGTGCCGGGACAGGGTGGTAGGGCGCAGTACTTC
CDR3 protein: CSVEVPGQGGRAQYF

J gene: TRBJ2-1
clone size: NA
V gene: TRBV5-1
D gene: TRBD2
CDR3 length: 16
CDR3 DNA: TGCGCCAGCAGCTCGCCGGGACTAGCGGGACGTAATGAGCAGTTCTTC
CDR3 protein: CASSSPGLAGRNEQFF

J gene: TRBJ2-1
clone size: NA
V gene: TRBV30
D gene: NA
CDR3 length: 14
CDR3 DNA: TGTGCCCGGTCCGGACGAAGGGGGACCGATGAGCAGTTCTTC
CDR3 protein: CARSGRRGTDEQFF

J gene: TRBJ2-5
clone size: NA
V gene: TRBV19
D gene: TRBD1
CDR3 length: 15
CDR3 DNA: TGTGCCAGTAGTTCTACAGGGGGCGGAAAAGAGACCCAGTACTTC
CDR3 protein: CASSSTGGGKETQYF

J gene: TRBJ1-5
clone size: few
V gene: TRBV5-1
D gene: TRBD1
CDR3 length: 14
CDR3 DNA: TGCGCCAGCAGCGTGGGGACAGGGCATCAGCCCCAGCATTTT
CDR3 protein: CASSVGTGHQPQHF

J gene: TRBJ2-6
clone size: NA
V gene: TRBV19
D gene: TRBD1
CDR3 length: 17
CDR3 DNA: TGTGCCAGTAGTATCGGGCAGGGGGCGACTGGGGCCAACGTCCTGACTTTC
CDR3 protein: CASSIGQGATGANVLTF

J gene: TRBJ1-1
clone size: few
V gene: TRBV4-1
D gene: TRBD1
CDR3 length: 17
CDR3 DNA: TGCGCCAGCAGCCACGTTGCAGGGGGGAGGATGAACACTGAAGCTTTCTTT
CDR3 protein: CASSHVAGGRMNTEAFF

J gene: TRBJ2-3
clone size: NA
V gene: TRBV7-3
D gene: NA
CDR3 length: 13
CDR3 DNA: TGTGCCAGCAGCTTAAGTGTCACAGATACGCAGTATTTT
CDR3 protein: CASSLSVTDTQYF